The 9 T cell receptor beta chains in this list originate from one sample, sequenced in a study of shared clonotypes between healthy human individuals. Using immunoSEQ multiplex PCR, the repertoire was profiled, and TCRdb retains in-frame clones only, with some absent. The sample consists of under 300,000 clones, about 69% of them appearing once. Material for sequencing was memory CD4+ T cells sorted from blood. Subset reported: CD45RA-negative fraction. The origin of the receptors is a man aged 25-45 years in good health.

This clone is a singleton in its sample. The junction departs from germline at one end; a sequencing error may be responsible. The same CDR3 can be traced to other DNA sequences in this sample. This rearrangement joins TRBV5-1 to TRBJ2-7; 8 bases match TRBD2. Germline V CDR1 and CDR2: SGHRS, YFSETQ. The CDR3 has 15 amino acids. The CDR3 reads CASSESGSRSYEQYF. CDR3 bases: TGCGCCAGCAGCGAGAGCGGGAGCCGCTCCTACGAACAGTACTTC.

This clone was observed a single time. CDR3 nucleotide sequence: TGCGCCAGCAGCTTGATGTTTGCTGGGGAGCAAGAGACCCAGTACTTC. This sequence encodes CASSLMFAGEQETQYF. This chain joins TRBV5-1 and TRBJ2-5, with D perhaps matching TRBD2 (5 bases). The germline V and J ends were trimmed by 1 base and 2 bases, with 15 bases remaining between them. The CDR3 extends over 16 amino acids. Germline loops: CDR1 SGHRS, CDR2 YFSETQ.

CDR3 protein: CASSTSGLSSYEQYF. DNA for the CDR3: TGTGCCAGCAGCACTAGCGGGCTAAGCTCCTACGAGCAGTACTTC. The chain joins TRBV28 to TRBJ2-7; 9 nucleotides line up with TRBD2. This CDR3 spans 15 amino acids. V shed 6 bases, J shed 0 bases, and the junction held 6 bases outside the gene matches. Per the germline V gene, CDR1 is MDHEN and CDR2 is SYDVKM.

The table lists this clone with a few counts. The chain joins TRBV7-2 to TRBJ2-7; 7 bases fit TRBD2. The junction had 7 bases not matched to a gene; V was cut back by 5 bases and J by 0 bases. The germline gives CDR1 SGHTA, CDR2 FQGNSA. This CDR3 comprises 15 residues. CDR3 sequence: CASSPPSGPSYEQYF. CDR3 bases: TGTGCCAGCAGCCCTCCTAGCGGTCCCTCCTACGAGCAGTACTTC.

The V and J genes are TRBV7-3 and TRBJ2-1, with 7 bases aligning to TRBD1. Looked up from germline, CDR1 is SGHTA and CDR2 is FQGTGA. This CDR3 region has 13 residues. V lost 5 bases and J lost 11; bases outside the gene matches: 9. The CDR3 DNA reads TGTGCCAGCAGCCGACAAGGGACAGATAAGCAGTTCTTC. Protein product: CASSRQGTDKQFF. The variable domain in full, with the rest retrieved from reference TRBV7-3 and TRBJ2-1, is GAGVSQTPSNKVTEKGKYVELRCDPISGHTALYWYRQSLGQGPEFLIYFQGTGAADDSGLPNDRFFAVRPEGSVSTLKIQRTERGDSAVYLCASSRQGTDKQFFGPGTRLTVL.

The chain joins TRBV11-2 to TRBJ2-7; 7 bases map to TRBD1. CDR1 is SGHAT, CDR2 FQNNGV, per germline. The CDR3 is made up of 14 amino acids. J was trimmed by 3 bases and V by 5 bases; bases with no gene match: 7. CDR3 protein: CASSASTGNYEQYF. The CDR3 region has the DNA TGTGCCAGCAGCGCCTCGACAGGGAACTACGAGCAGTACTTC.

The V call is TRBV2, the J call TRBJ1-4; tentative D call: TRBD1 (5 bases). Germline lookup yields CDR1 SNHLY and CDR2 FYNNEI. CDR3 length: 13 amino acids. The germline V and J ends were trimmed by 6 bases and 8 bases, with 13 bases remaining between them. The CDR3 bases are TGTGCCAGCAGGACAGTTTCAGGGGAAAAACTGTTTTTT. Amino acid sequence: CASRTVSGEKLFF.

The rearrangement uses TRBV2 and TRBJ1-2, with unresolved D. CDR1 and CDR2 from the germline V gene are SNHLY and FYNNEI. CDR3 length: 13 amino acids. V was cut by 8 bases and J by 2 bases, with 12 bases left in between. In DNA, the CDR3 is TGTGCCAGCTCTCCTAGCCCGAACTATGGCTACACCTTC. It translates to CASSPSPNYGYTF.

In DNA, the CDR3 is TGTGCCAGCAGTCGGACTAGCGAGAACACCGGGGAGCTGTTTTTT. It codes for CASSRTSENTGELFF. V gene TRBV28 combines with J gene TRBJ2-2; 9 positions agree with TRBD2. CDR1 MDHEN and CDR2 SYDVKM come from the germline V gene. CDR3 size: 15 residues. After removal of 5 bases from V and 1 base from J, the junction contained 2 bases not matched to a gene.